These 26 T cell receptor beta chains were all obtained from the same sample, sequenced in a study of response to subunit inactivated influenza vaccine. TCRdb reprocessed the RT-PCR reads with MiXCR, giving one entry per CDR3 protein. The repertoire holds around 570,000 distinct CDR3 sequences, 7.5% to 8.5% seen once, with roughly 13% in the top ten. The sample consisted of PBMCs from blood, taken 23 months after vaccination. Receptor source: a man between 50 and 69 years old who received an inactivated influenza vaccine.

This clonotype was seen ten or more times. The rearrangement uses TRBV16 and TRBJ1-5, with unresolved D. The CDR3 totals 14 residues. The V and J ends lost 0 bases and 0 bases respectively, with 3 bases between them. The germline gives CDR1 KGHSY, CDR2 FQNENV. The CDR3 spells CASSQSSSNQPQHF. The CDR3 DNA reads as TGTGCCAGCAGCCAATCTTCTAGCAATCAGCCCCAGCATTTT.

The chain combines TRBV6-5 with TRBJ1-4; D is unresolved. The germline V gene has CDR1 MNHEY and CDR2 SVGAGI. The CDR3 loop spans 19 amino acids. V dropped 0 bases and J dropped 7 bases, with 24 bases sitting between them. The CDR3 sequence: CASSYSMGVASPVGEKLFF. The CDR3 DNA sequence: TGTGCCAGCAGTTACTCGATGGGAGTAGCGTCCCCGGTCGGTGAAAAACTGTTTTTT.

The chain links TRBV27 to TRBJ2-7, with 7 bases matching TRBD1. CDR3 length: 13 amino acids. Germline CDR1 MNHEY, CDR2 SMNVEV (reference sequence). The ends lost 5 bases at V and 5 bases at J; junction bases unmatched: 6. The CDR3 is CASSPQTGHEQYF. DNA of the CDR3: TGTGCCAGCAGTCCCCAGACAGGGCACGAGCAGTACTTC.

This sequence joins TRBV29-1 and TRBJ1-1; D call uncertain. CDR1 and CDR2 from the germline V gene are SQVTM and ANQGSEA. The V end was cut by 3 bases, the J end by 0 bases, with 8 bases between. This CDR3 has 13 amino acids. The CDR3 here is CSVENRLNTEAFF. CDR3 nucleotide sequence: TGCAGCGTTGAGAACAGACTGAACACTGAAGCTTTCTTT.

This clonotype was observed at least ten times. This rearrangement joins TRBV5-1 to TRBJ2-1, with 13 bases aligning to TRBD2. Trimming at V came to 3 bases and at J to 8 bases, leaving 2 bases not matched to a gene. This CDR3 is 14 amino acids long. Germline CDR1 and CDR2: SGHRS and YFSETQ. The DNA for the CDR3 is TGCGCCAGCAGCTCCGGACTAGCGGGGGATGAGCAGTTCTTC. Its translation: CASSSGLAGDEQFF.

In its sample, this clonotype was seen many times. The DNA is omitted, as the CDR3 cannot be located on it reliably, and the CDR3 follows TCRdb's listing. The J gene is TRBJ2-6, the V gene TRBV3-2; the DNA was not used to check the table's D call, TRBD1. TRBV3-2 is termed a pseudogene. Termini included, the CDR3 measures 20 amino acids. The CDR3 sequence: CASSPPVFWLAGSGANVLTF.

About this clonotype itself: Germline and junction disagree at one end, which may indicate a read error. The J gene is TRBJ2-7, the V gene TRBV27, with 7 positions matching TRBD1. The CDR3 extends over 15 amino acids. The germline V gene has CDR1 MNHEY and CDR2 SMNVEV (reference sequence). The CDR3 coding sequence is TGTGCCAGCAGTTTGGGACAGCCGAGCTCCTACGAGCGGTACTTC. The encoded protein is CASSLGQPSSYERYF.

The chain couples TRBV5-1 to TRBJ2-1; D is unresolved. The CDR3 is 12 residues long. Germline V CDR1 and CDR2: SGHRS, YFSETQ. V gave up 3 bases and J gave up 6 bases, with 7 bases separating them. The CDR3 loop is CASSSYANEQFF. The CDR3 DNA sequence: TGCGCCAGCAGCTCCTATGCCAATGAGCAGTTCTTC.

The gene calls are TRBV9 and TRBJ1-1, with D perhaps matching TRBD1 (6 bases). The CDR3 is 14 amino acids. Trimming removed 3 bases from V and 4 bases from J, with 13 bases in between. The V gene's germline CDR1 is SGDLS and CDR2 YYNGEE. CDR3 loop: CASSGGARITEAFF. The CDR3 coding sequence is TGTGCCAGCAGCGGGGGGGCGCGGATCACTGAAGCTTTCTTT.

A few counts support this clonotype. This chain joins TRBV5-8 and TRBJ2-7, with D possibly called TRBD1 or TRBD2 (5 bases each). This CDR3 is 13 amino acids long. Germline values: CDR1 SGHTS, CDR2 YDEGEE. Trimming removed 2 bases at V and 6 bases at J, with 12 bases between. CDR3 region: CASSLTYGGEQYF. The CDR3 nucleotides are TGTGCCAGCAGCTTAACCTATGGGGGCGAGCAGTACTTC.

This clonotype was seen more than once but under ten times. A read error may be the cause here, since a much bigger clone is one base away. The chain carries TRBV6-6 and TRBJ1-5; D call uncertain. The J call may be in error: the DNA end matches TRBJ2-3 better. Per the germline V gene, CDR1 is MNHNY and CDR2 is SVGAGI (reference sequence). The CDR3 is 12 residues long. In nucleotides, the CDR3 is TGTGCCAGCGAACGACAAGATCAGCCCCAGTATTTT. Protein sequence: CASERQDQPQYF.

This clonotype has more than one count but fewer than ten. The rearrangement joins TRBV6-1 to TRBJ2-1; 9 bases line up with TRBD2. The V segment lost 7 bases and the J segment 2 bases; nucleotides outside the gene matches: 15. The CDR3 runs to 18 residues. The V gene's germline CDR1 is MNHNS and CDR2 SASEGT. The CDR3, as DNA: TGTGCCAGCATCGGCGGGTACGCGGGGGGGCGGCCCTACAATGAGCAGTTCTTC. Translation gives CASIGGYAGGRPYNEQFF.

This clonotype was seen ten or more times. The chain is built from TRBV4-2 and TRBJ1-4; D is uncertain. Germline V lookup: CDR1 LGHNA, CDR2 YNFKEQ. This CDR3 is 16 amino acids long. V was trimmed by 1 base and J by 6 bases, leaving 15 bases between them. Here the CDR3 DNA reads TGTGCCAGCAGCCAAGCAACATCCCGTAGGGATGAAAAACTGTTTTTT. As protein: CASSQATSRRDEKLFF.

The chain has TRBV12-3 or TRBV12-4 and TRBJ2-3; TRBD2 matches 10 bases. The CDR3 runs 19 residues. The V and J ends lost 10 bases and 0 bases, in that order; junction bases with no gene match: 19. CDR3 nucleotide sequence: TGTGCCACCTCTCGAGTAGCGGGAGGAATCCGAATTAGCACAGATACGCAGTATTTT. Its protein product is CATSRVAGGIRISTDTQYF.

Ten or more counts support this clonotype. The V call is TRBV29-1, the J call TRBJ2-7, with TRBD1 matching 9 bases. The germline V gene encodes CDR1 SQVTM and CDR2 ANQGSEA. With V trimmed by 7 bases and J by 2 bases, 3 bases remained unmatched. The length of the CDR3 is 12 residues. DNA for the CDR3: TGCAGCGCCCGGACAGGGGCCTACGAGCAGTACTTC. Protein: CSARTGAYEQYF.

This clonotype was seen a few times. The chain joins TRBV5-3 to TRBJ2-7, with 8 bases fitting TRBD1. TRBV5-3 belongs to the ORF category, with a function that is uncertain. Unmatched junction bases numbered 12, after V lost 3 bases and J lost 1 base. There are 17 residues in the CDR3. The CDR3 bases are TGTGCCAGAAGCTCGGATTCACAGGGGGATAATTCCTACGAGCAGTACTTC. It yields the protein CARSSDSQGDNSYEQYF.

This clonotype was found a few times. The CDR3 region is CASSRRASSRETQYF. CDR3 coding DNA: TGTGCCAGCAGCCGACGGGCTAGTTCCAGAGAGACCCAGTACTTC. The chain joins TRBV7-6 to TRBJ2-5; D unresolved. V gave up 5 bases and J gave up 4 bases, with 17 bases separating them. Germline CDR1 reads SGHVS; CDR2 reads FNYEAQ. This CDR3 is 15 amino acids long.

This clonotype was picked up many times. The V call is TRBV15, the J call TRBJ2-7, with a weak D call TRBD1 (6 bases). V was pared by 0 bases and J by 3 bases, with 12 bases between. CDR3 size: 15 residues. The germline V gene encodes CDR1 LNHNV and CDR2 YYDKDF (reference sequence). The CDR3 sequence: CATSRDLDRYYEQYF. The CDR3 DNA reads as TGTGCCACCAGCAGAGACCTAGACAGGTACTACGAGCAGTACTTC.

This clonotype was counted ten times or more. The gene calls are TRBV4-1 and TRBJ2-1, with a possible D match to TRBD2 (6 bases). CDR3 length equals 14 residues. Trimming shortened V by 4 bases and J by 5 bases, and 12 bases separated the two germline ends. Germline lookup yields CDR1 MGHRA and CDR2 YSYEKL. CDR3 in amino acids: CASSPPGLDNEQFF. The CDR3 DNA follows: TGCGCCAGCAGCCCACCGGGACTTGACAATGAGCAGTTCTTC.

This clonotype was counted at least ten times. This chain links TRBV12-3 or TRBV12-4 with TRBJ2-1; 8 nucleotides agree with TRBD2. This CDR3 is built from 13 residues. V lost 6 bases, J lost 11 bases, and 9 bases stayed unmatched. The CDR3 DNA reads TGTGCCAGCAGATCCTCGGGGGGGGCACAGCAGTTCTTC. It yields the protein CASRSSGGAQQFF.

The sample holds a few counts of this clonotype. The chain recombines TRBV7-2 with TRBJ2-1; 7 bases line up with TRBD1. Germline assignment: CDR1 SGHTA and CDR2 FQGNSA. The trim removed 3 bases at V and 0 bases at J, leaving 5 bases unmatched. The CDR3 is 16 residues long. The CDR3 is CASSFQGQPSYNEQFF. CDR3 DNA: TGTGCCAGCAGCTTCCAGGGACAGCCCTCCTACAATGAGCAGTTCTTC.

Worth noting for this clonotype: A much larger clone differs by one base, so this may be a read error. The chain has TRBV28 and TRBJ2-3; D gene unclear. Germline loops: CDR1 MDHEN, CDR2 SYDVKM. The CDR3 is made up of 15 amino acids. V gave up 4 bases and J gave up 2 bases, with 13 bases separating them. CDR3: CASSYSRQITDTQYF. Written as DNA, the CDR3 is TGTGCCAGCAGTTATAGCAGGCAGATCACAGATACGCAGTATTTT. The full variable domain, in which reference TRBV28 and TRBJ2-3 provide the parts outside the CDR3, is DVKVTQSSRYLVKRTGEKVFLECVQDMDHENMFWYRQDPGLGLRLIYFSYDVKMKEKGDIPEGYSVSREKKERFSLILESASTNQTSMYLCASSYSRQITDTQYFGPGTRLTVL.

This clonotype was seen only a few times. V is TRBV25-1 and J is TRBJ2-1; D uncertain. The CDR3 covers 13 residues. CDR1 is MGHDK, CDR2 SYGVNS, per germline. The V end lost 7 bases, the J end lost 8 bases, and 15 bases lay between the germline ends. In nucleotides, the CDR3 is TGTGCCAGCACCTCCATTTTTCAGGATGAGCAGTTCTTC. Translation gives CASTSIFQDEQFF.

The J gene is TRBJ2-2, the V gene TRBV28; tentatively, D is TRBD1 (5 bases). V dropped 11 bases and J dropped 3 bases, with 7 bases sitting between them. Germline values: CDR1 MDHEN, CDR2 SYDVKM. The length of the CDR3 is 11 residues. The CDR3 here is CASGYTGELFF. CDR3 DNA: TGTGCCTCAGGGTACACCGGGGAGCTGTTTTTT.

Concerning this clonotype itself: One junction end does not reproduce the germline sequence, and a read error may be involved. This sequence joins TRBV5-1 and TRBJ2-7, with D perhaps TRBD1 (6 bases). CDR1 SGHRS and CDR2 YFSETQ come from the germline V gene. The CDR3 contains 13 residues. The CDR3 reads CAGSPGQLYEQYF. CDR3 sequence (DNA): TGCGCCGGCAGCCCCGGACAGCTGTACGAGCAGTACTTC.

V and J are TRBV15 and TRBJ2-2; 7 bases align to TRBD2. With V trimmed by 1 base and J by 4 bases, 0 bases remained unmatched. Germline V CDR1 and CDR2: LNHNV, YYDKDF (reference sequence). The CDR3 is made up of 14 amino acids. The CDR3 loop reads CATSRGGGTGELFF. The DNA of the CDR3 is TGTGCCACCAGCAGAGGGGGGGGCACCGGGGAGCTGTTTTTT.